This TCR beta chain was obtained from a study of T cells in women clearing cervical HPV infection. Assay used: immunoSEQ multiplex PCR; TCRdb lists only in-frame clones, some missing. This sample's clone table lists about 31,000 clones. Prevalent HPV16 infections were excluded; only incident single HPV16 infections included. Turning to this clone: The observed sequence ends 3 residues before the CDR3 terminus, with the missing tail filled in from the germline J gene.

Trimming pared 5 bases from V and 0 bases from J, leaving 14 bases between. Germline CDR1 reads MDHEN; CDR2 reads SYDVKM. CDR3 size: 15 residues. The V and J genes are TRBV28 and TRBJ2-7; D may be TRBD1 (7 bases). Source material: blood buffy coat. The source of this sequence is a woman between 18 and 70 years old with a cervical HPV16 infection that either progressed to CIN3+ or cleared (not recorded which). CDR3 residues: CASSQGGADSYEQYF. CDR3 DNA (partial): TGTGCCAGCAGTCAGGGGGGAGCAGACTCCTACGAG.